This is a list of T cell receptor beta chains from one sample in a study of radiotherapy plus CTLA-4 blockade in lung cancer. Some clones are missing from TCRdb's copy, which holds only in-frame ones; the method was immunoSEQ multiplex PCR. The sample consists of 50,000 to 65,000 clones, 77% of them appearing once. Sequenced material: peripheral blood, taken from a patient treated with radiotherapy plus ipilimumab. The receptors originated from a human donor with non-small cell lung cancer whose response to radiotherapy plus ipilimumab could not be evaluated. The CDR3 runs from the conserved cysteine through the conserved F or W. D genes are given only for firm matches. Some rows have no size entry. The others give once, few or many, or a class for an expanded clone.

v_call	clone_size	d_call	j_call	cdr3_length	cdr3_nt	cdr3_aa
TRBV18	.	.	TRBJ1-1	13	TGTGCCAGCAGGCCGGGGACAAACACTGAAGCTTTCTTT	CASRPGTNTEAFF
TRBV6-5	once	TRBD1	TRBJ1-2	14	TGTGCCAGCAGTTACGGGGGGACAGGGTTTGGCTACACCTTC	CASSYGGTGFGYTF
TRBV27	.	.	TRBJ2-1	15	TGTGCCAGCAGCCTCGCGTGGGGGGTCTACAATGAGCAGTTCTTC	CASSLAWGVYNEQFF
TRBV5-6	.	.	TRBJ1-5	14	TGTGCCAGCAGCAATGTCGGGGGCAATCAGCCCCAGCATTTT	CASSNVGGNQPQHF
TRBV4-3	.	.	TRBJ2-7	15	TGCGCCAGCAGCCAAGATCTGGGACAATCCCTCGAGCAGTACTTC	CASSQDLGQSLEQYF
TRBV6-6	.	TRBD2	TRBJ2-5	13	TGTGCCAGCACTCCAGCGGGAGTTGAGACCCAGTACTTC	CASTPAGVETQYF
TRBV9	.	TRBD2	TRBJ2-5	15	TGTGCCAGCAGCGCATCCGGTACTAGCGGGGAGACCCAGTACTTC	CASSASGTSGETQYF
TRBV9	.	.	TRBJ1-3	14	TGTGCCAGCAGCGCCACGGGGAAAGGAAACACCATATATTTT	CASSATGKGNTIYF
TRBV4-3	once	.	TRBJ1-1	16	TGCGCCAGCAGCCAAGAGGGGGGTTGGATGAACACTGAAGCTTTCTTT	CASSQEGGWMNTEAFF
TRBV6-6	.	TRBD2	TRBJ2-5	16	TGTGCCAGCAGTTACGTGGTAGCGGGGAGGGGGGAGACCCAGTACTTC	CASSYVVAGRGETQYF
TRBV19	.	.	TRBJ1-2	16	TGTGCCAGTAGTATTGGAGCAGGGTCGCCTATCTATGGCTACACCTTC	CASSIGAGSPIYGYTF
TRBV7-3	once	TRBD1	TRBJ2-7	15	TGTGCCAGCAGCTACGGCGGACAGGGCAGCAACGAGCAGTACTTC	CASSYGGQGSNEQYF
TRBV6-5	.	.	TRBJ1-4	12	TGTGCCAGCAGTTACAGCAATGAAAAACTGTTTTTT	CASSYSNEKLFF
TRBV13	.	.	TRBJ1-2	13	TGTGCCAGCAGGCTTCGACGGGGAAGTGGCTACACCTTC	CASRLRRGSGYTF
TRBV7-9	.	.	TRBJ2-2	14	TGTGCCAGCAGCTTAGGCGCGAACACCGGGGAGCTGTTTTTT	CASSLGANTGELFF
TRBV2	.	.	TRBJ1-5	16	TGTGCCAGCAGAAGACAGCTGATGAGACTCAATCAGCCCCAGCATTTT	CASRRQLMRLNQPQHF
TRBV7-9	.	.	TRBJ2-7	15	TGTGCCAGCAGCCACGTAGGTGGGAGGTCCTACGAGCAGTACTTC	CASSHVGGRSYEQYF
TRBV5-4	.	.	TRBJ1-1	14	TGTGCCAGCAGCACCCAACAGGGTTGGACTGAAGCTTTCTTT	CASSTQQGWTEAFF
TRBV2	.	.	TRBJ1-5	14	TGTGCCAGCAGGGACAGCTATAGCAATCAGCCCCAGCATTTT	CASRDSYSNQPQHF
TRBV14	.	TRBD2	TRBJ2-3	13	TGTGCCAGCTCTGTACTAGCGCCAGATACGCAGTATTTT	CASSVLAPDTQYF
TRBV30	few	TRBD1	TRBJ1-5	14	TGTGCCTGGAGTGGGGGACAGGGCAATCAGCCCCAGCATTTT	CAWSGGQGNQPQHF
TRBV30	.	.	TRBJ1-6	18	TGTGCCTGGAGTGTAGAGTCGACAGGACCTAGCTATAATTCACCCCTCCACTTT	CAWSVESTGPSYNSPLHF
TRBV7-2	.	.	TRBJ2-3	14	TGTGCCAGCAGTCCACGGACAGTCACAGATACGCAGTATTTT	CASSPRTVTDTQYF
TRBV28	.	.	TRBJ2-5	11	TGTGCCAGCAGTTTTGCGACAGCCCAGTACTTC	CASSFATAQYF
TRBV2	.	.	TRBJ2-7	14	TGTGCCAGCAGTGAGGTGGGAGCGCCCTACGAGCAGTACTTC	CASSEVGAPYEQYF
TRBV7-2	.	.	TRBJ2-2	14	TGTGCCAGCAGCTTAGGTGGGGCCCCCGGGGAGCTGTTTTTT	CASSLGGAPGELFF
TRBV7-2	.	.	TRBJ2-7	13	TGTGCCAGCAGTCAAGCGGGCATCTCGCAGCAGTACTTC	CASSQAGISQQYF
TRBV7-9	few	.	TRBJ2-7	16	TGTGCCAGCATCCCCCCCCTAAAGAAGGGGATCTACGAGCAGTACTTC	CASIPPLKKGIYEQYF
TRBV7-2	.	.	TRBJ2-7	15	TGTGCCAGCAGCTTATTTCAAGCGGAGACCTACGAGCAGTACTTC	CASSLFQAETYEQYF
TRBV28	.	.	TRBJ2-7	15	TGTGCCAGCAGTTGGGCGGGCTCGAGCTCCTACGAGCAGTACTTC	CASSWAGSSSYEQYF
TRBV19	.	TRBD2	TRBJ2-7	14	TGTGCCAGTAGTATCGGGACTAGCACAAACGAGCAGTACTTC	CASSIGTSTNEQYF
TRBV19	medium-sized	TRBD2	TRBJ2-7	16	TGTGCCAGTAGTAACCCCACTAGCGGGAGTTCGTACGAGCAGTACTTC	CASSNPTSGSSYEQYF
TRBV5-5	.	TRBD1	TRBJ1-1	15	TGTGCCAGCGGTCAGGGGGGAATGGAGAACACTGAAGCTTTCTTT	CASGQGGMENTEAFF
TRBV29-1	few	.	TRBJ1-2	12	TGCAGCGTGGGGGACAACAACTATGGCTACACCTTC	CSVGDNNYGYTF
TRBV7-2	.	TRBD2	TRBJ2-3	14	TGTGCCAGCAGCGTGCGGGGGGGCGGGGATACGCAGTATTTT	CASSVRGGGDTQYF
TRBV11-3	.	TRBD2	TRBJ2-3	11	TGTGCCAGCAGCTCGGGGGGGACGCAGTATTTT	CASSSGGTQYF
TRBV5-4	.	TRBD2	TRBJ2-7	15	TGTGCCAGCACCCCGGGGGGGGGCCTCTCCTACGAGCAGTACTTC	CASTPGGGLSYEQYF
TRBV19	.	TRBD1	TRBJ1-5	16	TGTGCCAGTTCCTTCCGACAGGGAGCGGAGGGTCAGCCCCAGCATTTT	CASSFRQGAEGQPQHF
TRBV4-3	once	.	TRBJ1-6	13	TGCGCCAGCAGCCAAACAGGTTCTTCACCCCTCCACTTT	CASSQTGSSPLHF
TRBV28	.	TRBD2	TRBJ2-1	16	TGTGCCAGCAGTTCTTTAGCGGGAGGCCAATACAATGAGCAGTTCTTC	CASSSLAGGQYNEQFF
TRBV4-2	.	.	TRBJ2-1	17	TGTGCCAGCAGCCAAGATCCCTCCAGCGCCCCATACAATGAGCAGTTCTTC	CASSQDPSSAPYNEQFF
TRBV9	.	TRBD1	TRBJ1-2	16	TGTGCCAGCAGCGCCCAACGGACAGGGGGCAACTATGGCTACACCTTC	CASSAQRTGGNYGYTF
TRBV2	.	TRBD2	TRBJ2-2	14	TGTGCCAGCGGGGAGGGACGGAACACCGGGGAGCTGTTTTTT	CASGEGRNTGELFF
TRBV6-5	.	.	TRBJ1-1	14	TGTGCCAGCAGTTACTCGTACTCCCCCACTGAAGCTTTCTTT	CASSYSYSPTEAFF
TRBV4-1	few	TRBD1	TRBJ1-2	15	TGCGCCAGCAGCCGAACCGGGACAGTCGGCTATGGCTACACCTTC	CASSRTGTVGYGYTF
TRBV5-1	.	TRBD1	TRBJ2-2	14	TGCGCCAGCAGCTTGGAGGGGGCGGACGGGGAGCTGTTTTTT	CASSLEGADGELFF
TRBV18	.	TRBD2	TRBJ2-3	16	TGTGCCAGCTCACCCTATTTAAGCGGGGGGGCAGATACGCAGTATTTT	CASSPYLSGGADTQYF
TRBV5-8	.	.	TRBJ1-2	12	TGTGCCAGCAGCTTGGGGGTAGGCGGCCACACCTTC	CASSLGVGGHTF
TRBV6-5	.	TRBD1	TRBJ1-5	15	TGTGCCAGCAGGCCACAGGGGGGAGGCAATCAGCCCCAGCATTTT	CASRPQGGGNQPQHF
TRBV28	.	.	TRBJ1-4	13	TGTGCCGGCCAGGGAGGGATGGATGAAAAACTGTTTTTT	CAGQGGMDEKLFF
TRBV10-3	.	.	TRBJ2-2	12	TGTGCCATCAGAAGCAGGGAATGGGAGCTGTTTTTT	CAIRSREWELFF
TRBV10-2	.	TRBD2	TRBJ2-2	15	TGCGCCAGCAGTGGCGGCGGGAGTGGTGCCGGGGAGCTGTTTTTT	CASSGGGSGAGELFF
TRBV5-8	.	.	TRBJ1-1	15	TGTGCCAGCAGCTTGGGCATGGGGGGGTTTACTGAAGCTTTCTTT	CASSLGMGGFTEAFF
TRBV27	.	TRBD2	TRBJ2-2	17	TGTGCCAGCAGTCCGACCGGACTAGCGGGAATCACCGGGGAGCTGTTTTTT	CASSPTGLAGITGELFF
TRBV6-6	.	TRBD2	TRBJ2-1	16	TGTGCCAGCAGTTACTCGCGACTAGCGGGAGCGCATGAGCAGTTCTTC	CASSYSRLAGAHEQFF